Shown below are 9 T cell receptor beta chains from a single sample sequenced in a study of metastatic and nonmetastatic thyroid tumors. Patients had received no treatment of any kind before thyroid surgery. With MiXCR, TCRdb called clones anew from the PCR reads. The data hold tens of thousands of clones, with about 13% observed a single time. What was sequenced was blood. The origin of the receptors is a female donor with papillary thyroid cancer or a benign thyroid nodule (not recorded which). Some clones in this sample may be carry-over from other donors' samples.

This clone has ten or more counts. In DNA form, the CDR3 reads TGTGCCAGCAGACATAACAGGAACACCGGGGAGCTGTTTTTT. It yields the protein CASRHNRNTGELFF. The rearrangement links TRBV6-4 to TRBJ2-2, with no clear D. This CDR3 is 14 amino acids long. Between the trimmed V and J ends, which lost 6 bases and 1 base, there was a span of 9 bases. The V gene's germline CDR1 is MRHNA and CDR2 SNTAGT.

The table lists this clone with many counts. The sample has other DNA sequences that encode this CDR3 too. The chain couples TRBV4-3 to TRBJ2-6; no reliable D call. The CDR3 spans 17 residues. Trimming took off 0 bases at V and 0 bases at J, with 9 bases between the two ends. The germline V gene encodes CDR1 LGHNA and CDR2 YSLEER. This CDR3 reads CASSQEGLFSGANVLTF. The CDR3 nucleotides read TGCGCCAGCAGCCAAGAAGGTCTGTTCTCTGGGGCCAACGTCCTGACTTTC.

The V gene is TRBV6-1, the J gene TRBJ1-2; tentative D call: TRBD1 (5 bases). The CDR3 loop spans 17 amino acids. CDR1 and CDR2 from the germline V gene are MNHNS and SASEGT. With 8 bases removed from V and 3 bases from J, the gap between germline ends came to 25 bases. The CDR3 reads CASLGRGTKGGYYGYTF. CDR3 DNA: TGTGCCAGCCTGGGTCGCGGGACGAAAGGAGGTTACTATGGCTACACCTTC.

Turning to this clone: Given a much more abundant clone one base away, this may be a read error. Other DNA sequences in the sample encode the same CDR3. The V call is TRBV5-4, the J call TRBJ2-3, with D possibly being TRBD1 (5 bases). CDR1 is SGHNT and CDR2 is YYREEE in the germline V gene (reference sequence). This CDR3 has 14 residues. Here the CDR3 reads CALRDREFTDTQYF. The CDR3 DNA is TGTGCCCTTCGCGACAGAGAGTTCACAGATACGCAATATTTT.

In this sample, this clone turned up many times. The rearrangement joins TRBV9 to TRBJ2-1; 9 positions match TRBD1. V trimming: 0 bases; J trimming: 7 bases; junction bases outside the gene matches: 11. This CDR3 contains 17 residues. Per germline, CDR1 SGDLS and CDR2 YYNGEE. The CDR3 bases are TGTGCCAGCAGCGTAGCTCTCCGAGGGACAGGGATGAATGAGCAGTTCTTC. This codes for CASSVALRGTGMNEQFF.

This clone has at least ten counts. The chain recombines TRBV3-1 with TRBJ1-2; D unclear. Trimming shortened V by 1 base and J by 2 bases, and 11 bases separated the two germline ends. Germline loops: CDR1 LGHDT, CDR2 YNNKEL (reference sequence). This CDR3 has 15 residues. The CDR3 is CASSQGLIRNYGYTF. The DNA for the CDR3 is TGTGCCAGCAGCCAAGGGTTAATTAGGAACTATGGCTACACCTTC. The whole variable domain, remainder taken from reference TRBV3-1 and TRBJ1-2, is DTAVSQTPKYLVTQMGNDKSIKCEQNLGHDTMYWYKQDSKKFLKIMFSYNNKELIINETVPNRFSPKSPDKAHLNLHINSLELGDSAVYFCASSQGLIRNYGYTFGSGTRLTVV.

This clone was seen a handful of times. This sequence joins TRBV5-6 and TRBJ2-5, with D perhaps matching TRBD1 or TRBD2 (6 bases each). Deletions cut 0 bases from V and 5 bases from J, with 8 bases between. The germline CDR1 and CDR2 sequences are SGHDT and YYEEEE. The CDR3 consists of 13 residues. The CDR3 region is CASSLVGGETQYF. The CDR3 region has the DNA TGTGCCAGCAGCTTGGTAGGGGGGGAGACCCAGTACTTC.

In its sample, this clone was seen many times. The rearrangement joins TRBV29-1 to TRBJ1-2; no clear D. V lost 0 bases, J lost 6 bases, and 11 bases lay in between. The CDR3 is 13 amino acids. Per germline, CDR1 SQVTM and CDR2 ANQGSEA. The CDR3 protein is CSVEDRQTDGYTF. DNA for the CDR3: TGCAGCGTTGAAGATAGGCAAACGGATGGCTACACCTTC.

CDR3 amino acids: CASSRFGQGEAPQHF. For the CDR3, the DNA is TGTGCCAGCAGCCGATTCGGCCAGGGAGAAGCGCCCCAGCATTTT. This chain connects TRBV5-6 to TRBJ1-5, with D perhaps TRBD1 (5 bases). The germline V gene encodes CDR1 SGHDT and CDR2 YYEEEE. The CDR3 runs to 15 residues. The V gene lost 4 bases and the J gene lost 9 bases, with 20 bases spanning the gap. Full variable domain (outside the CDR3, taken from reference TRBV5-6 and TRBJ1-5): DAGVTQSPTHLIKTRGQQVTLRCSPKSGHDTVSWYQQALGQGPQFIFQYYEEEERQRGNFPDRFSGHQFPNYSSELNVNALLLGDSALYLCASSRFGQGEAPQHFGDGTRLSIL.